This TCR beta chain was captured by sequencing in a study of cytomegalovirus exposure and HLA in healthy donors. Regarding the study as a whole: Donor immune exposure was known only as CMV serostatus. Links to common viral pathogens appeared, in a later analysis, for several of the most significant clusters. A later analysis found TCR association rates differed by HLA locus, highest for DRB1 and lowest for HLA-C.

With respect to this clone: The target antigen is unknown.

The PCR had 60 Vbeta and 13 Jbeta primers. In the authors' methods: It was a later analysis that counted tens of millions of unique TCR beta chains, of which about 10 million were shared. Method: immunoSEQ multiplex PCR; TCRdb's copy keeps in-frame clones and lacks some. The D gene and trimming were derived from the DNA, and the V and J assignments and clone size from that table. The table shows roughly 120,000 clones, with 81% occurring only once. The length of the CDR3 is 16 residues. Germline V gene data show CDR1 as MNHGY and CDR2 as SVAAGI. V was clipped by 6 bases and J by 2 bases, with 20 bases between them.

The rearrangement uses TRBV6-9 and TRBJ2-7; no firm D call. This clonotype originated in a woman aged 35 to 49 in good health and CMV-seronegative. Sequences were obtained from PBMCs. CDR3 nucleotide sequence: TGTGCCAGCAGCCCCCTAATTGGGCTCCCGGCCTACGAGCAGTACTTC. Translated: CASSPLIGLPAYEQYF.